The clone carrying this T cell receptor (beta chain) showed up just a few times. Its antigen is unknown. The data were obtained in a study of T cells in Graves' hyperthyroidism and ophthalmopathy. Broader study findings: Blood held most thyroid clonotypes expanded above 0.001 frequency. Ophthalmopathy got predicted by the model a median roughly 6.1 months before its onset.

Trimming took 5 bases from V and 0 from J, leaving 19 bases between them. CDR3 length equals 18 residues. The germline CDR1 and CDR2 sequences are MNHNS and SASEGT. PBMCs were derived from 7.5 to 10 ml fresh peripheral blood. Template material for amplifying TCR beta CDR3 regions consisted of RNA transcripts. HTBI primers drove first-round RT-PCR of the TCR CDR3. TCRdb reprocessed the multiplex PCR reads with MiXCR, giving one entry per CDR3 protein. The sample has a few hundred thousand distinct CDR3 sequences, 18% seen once. The sequence came from a man between 35 and 55 years old with Graves' hyperthyroidism. J is TRBJ2-2 and V is TRBV6-1; tentative D call: TRBD2 (6 bases). Material: blood. The CDR3 DNA reads as TGTGCCAGCAGTACGAGGGGTTTTGCGGGGTCGAACACCGGGGAGCTGTTTTTT. This codes for CASSTRGFAGSNTGELFF.